The 25 T cell receptor beta chains presented below share a single source sample, sequenced in a study of patients and donors after allogeneic stem cell transplantation. TCRdb redid the calling of the RT-PCR reads with MiXCR, one entry per CDR3 protein. This table holds approximately 250,000 distinct CDR3 sequences, about 14% found once. The sequencing input was blood, either unsorted or a sorted T cell fraction (not recorded which). The receptors stem from a human donor who was either an allogeneic HSCT recipient or a stem cell or donor lymphocyte infusion donor (not recorded which). It is not recorded whose cells these are; they may come from a transplant donor.

At least ten counts were recorded for this clonotype. The chain joins TRBV5-1 to TRBJ2-2; 10 bases fit TRBD2. The CDR3 is 16 amino acids. J lost 6 bases, V lost 3 bases, and 8 bases had no gene match. Looked up from germline, CDR1 is SGHRS and CDR2 is YFSETQ. CDR3 sequence (DNA): TGCGCCAGCAGCTCCCGATCTAGCGGGAGCGCCGGGGAGCTGTTTTTT. Its protein product is CASSSRSSGSAGELFF.

This clonotype has ten or more counts. This rearrangement joins TRBV4-2 to TRBJ2-2; D ambiguous. CDR1 is LGHNA, CDR2 YNFKEQ, per germline. Trimming removed 0 bases at V and 2 bases at J, with 13 bases between. There are 17 residues in the CDR3. The CDR3 is CASSQDLIGPNTGELFF. Here the CDR3 DNA reads TGTGCCAGCAGCCAAGATCTGATAGGGCCCAACACCGGGGAGCTGTTTTTT.

This clonotype has more than one count but fewer than ten. The CDR3 loop reads CSAFPGQGREAFF. The CDR3 DNA sequence: TGCAGTGCTTTTCCGGGACAGGGCCGTGAAGCTTTCTTT. The V gene is TRBV20-1, the J gene TRBJ1-1; 9 positions match TRBD1. CDR3 length: 13 amino acids. V lost 5 bases to trimming and J lost 7 bases; unmatched junction nucleotides: 8. From germline, CDR1 is DFQATT and CDR2 SNEGSKA (reference sequence).

The rearrangement links TRBV20-1 to TRBJ2-1; D may be TRBD1 (6 bases). The CDR3 has 14 amino acids. The germline V and J ends were trimmed by 6 bases and 6 bases, with 18 bases remaining between them. The germline CDR1 and CDR2 sequences are DFQATT and SNEGSKA (reference sequence). Here the CDR3 DNA reads TGCAGTGCCCCCGACAACGGACAGCTCAATGAGCAGTTCTTC. This gives the protein CSAPDNGQLNEQFF.

V and J are TRBV30 and TRBJ1-1; 9 nucleotides agree with TRBD1. J was trimmed by 5 bases and V by 2 bases; bases with no gene match: 3. Germline CDR1 and CDR2: GTSNPN and SVGIG (reference sequence). The length of the CDR3 is 13 residues. CDR3 residues: CAWSPTGGTEAFF. CDR3 nucleotide sequence: TGTGCCTGGAGTCCGACAGGGGGGACTGAAGCTTTCTTT.

This clonotype was recorded at least ten times. V usage is TRBV6-2 or TRBV6-3 and J usage is TRBJ2-4, with TRBD1 matching 11 bases. Germline-derived CDR1 and CDR2 are MNHEY and SVGEGT. The CDR3 loop spans 14 amino acids. J lost 8 bases, V lost 7 bases, and 7 bases had no gene match. In DNA form, the CDR3 reads TGTGCCAGCATCGGACAGGGGGCTAAGGACATTCAGTACTTC. Amino acid sequence: CASIGQGAKDIQYF.

This clonotype appeared many times. The chain carries TRBV5-6 and TRBJ2-2, with 10 bases identical to TRBD2. CDR3 length equals 17 residues. With V trimmed by 4 bases and J by 0 bases, 6 bases remained unmatched. Germline CDR1 SGHDT, CDR2 YYEEEE. CDR3 sequence: CASSTPGLATNTGELFF. The CDR3, as DNA: TGTGCCAGCAGCACCCCGGGACTAGCGACGAACACCGGGGAGCTGTTTTTT.

The V gene is TRBV6-1, the J gene TRBJ1-2; D remains ambiguous. Germline CDR1 and CDR2: MNHNS and SASEGT. The V end was cut by 10 bases, the J end by 2 bases, with 17 bases between. The CDR3 is made up of 14 amino acids. In DNA form, the CDR3 reads TGTGCCACCTCAGTACCCAACAGAAACTATGGCTACACCTTC. This gives the protein CATSVPNRNYGYTF.

The table lists this clonotype with many counts. The rearrangement joins TRBV29-1 to TRBJ2-7, with 11 positions matching TRBD2. Germline trimming cut 3 bases from V and 6 bases from J; bases unmatched to any gene: 4. This CDR3 has 13 residues. Germline V gives CDR1 SQVTM, CDR2 ANQGSEA. The CDR3 region is CSVEVAGGSEQYF. The CDR3 region has the DNA TGCAGCGTTGAGGTAGCGGGAGGGTCCGAGCAGTACTTC.

The J gene is TRBJ1-5, the V gene TRBV20-1; D might be TRBD1 (5 bases). The V gene's germline CDR1 is DFQATT and CDR2 SNEGSKA (reference sequence). The V end lost 4 bases, the J end lost 4 bases, and 14 bases lay between the germline ends. This CDR3 has 14 residues. This CDR3 reads CSAIGDRENQPQHF. The CDR3 DNA reads as TGCAGTGCTATTGGGGACCGAGAAAATCAGCCCCAGCATTTT.

This clonotype was picked up many times. The CDR3 region is CASRTEALWEKLFF. CDR3 coding DNA: TGCGCCAGCCGGACGGAAGCCCTATGGGAAAAACTGTTTTTT. V usage is TRBV5-1 and J usage is TRBJ1-4; D call uncertain. The V gene's germline CDR1 is SGHRS and CDR2 YFSETQ. Trimming pared 7 bases from V and 8 bases from J, leaving 18 bases between. The CDR3 sequence is 14 residues long.

This clonotype was picked up many times. The J gene is TRBJ1-2, the V gene TRBV15; D unclear. Trimming removed 0 bases from V and 0 bases from J, with 11 bases in between. CDR1 and CDR2 (germline): LNHNV, YYDKDF (reference sequence). The CDR3 is made up of 16 amino acids. The CDR3 is CATSRDISSSNYGYTF. For the CDR3, the DNA is TGTGCCACCAGCAGAGATATTTCCTCCTCTAACTATGGCTACACCTTC. Complete variable domain (other parts from reference TRBV15 and TRBJ1-2): DAMVIQNPRYQVTQFGKPVTLSCSQTLNHNVMYWYQQKSSQAPKLLFHYYDKDFNNEADTPDNFQSRRPNTSFCFLDIRSPGLGDTAMYLCATSRDISSSNYGYTFGSGTRLTVV.

In its sample, this clonotype was seen a few times. The chain carries TRBV30 and TRBJ1-1, with D uncertain. The V end was cut by 3 bases, the J end by 1 base, with 9 bases between. CDR3 length equals 13 residues. Germline CDR1 is GTSNPN and CDR2 is SVGIG (reference sequence). CDR3: CAWSNGRNTEAFF. Written as DNA, the CDR3 is TGTGCCTGGAGCAACGGCCGGAACACTGAAGCTTTCTTT.

In this sample, this clonotype turned up a few times. The V and J genes are TRBV6-2 or TRBV6-3 and TRBJ1-5, with TRBD1 identical over 12 bases. Germline CDR1 MNHEY, CDR2 SVGEGT. Trimming at V came to 5 bases and at J to 7 bases, leaving 9 bases not matched to a gene. The CDR3 covers 16 residues. CDR3 DNA sequence: TGTGCCAGCAGTGACCCCGGGACAGGGGGCCGGCAGCCCCAGCATTTT. Its protein product is CASSDPGTGGRQPQHF.

This clonotype was observed at least ten times. The J gene is TRBJ2-3, the V gene TRBV7-2, with D maybe TRBD2 (5 bases). The CDR3 extends over 14 amino acids. The germline V gene has CDR1 SGHTA and CDR2 FQGNSA. The V gene lost 5 bases and the J gene lost 6 bases, with 15 bases spanning the gap. CDR3: CASSPDSEVDTQYF. The CDR3 coding sequence is TGTGCCAGCAGCCCGGACTCGGAGGTGGATACGCAGTATTTT.

This clonotype was seen many times. The V call is TRBV4-3, the J call TRBJ1-6; tentative D call: TRBD1 (5 bases). The germline gives CDR1 LGHNA, CDR2 YSLEER. The CDR3 is 15 amino acids. With 0 bases removed from V and 7 bases from J, the gap between germline ends came to 10 bases. The CDR3 sequence is CASSQESGRNSPLHF. The CDR3 nucleotides read TGCGCCAGCAGCCAAGAGTCAGGGCGGAATTCACCCCTCCACTTT.

This clonotype was seen ten or more times. CDR3 nucleotides: TGTGCCAGCAGCGCATCAGGACTGAACACCGGGGAGCTGTTTTTT. It translates to CASSASGLNTGELFF. This chain joins TRBV9 and TRBJ2-2, with D tentatively TRBD2 (5 bases). V shed 3 bases and J shed 1 base, with 10 bases lying between them. The V gene's germline CDR1 is SGDLS and CDR2 YYNGEE. The CDR3 runs 15 residues.

The chain employs TRBV30 and TRBJ1-3; D may be TRBD1 (6 bases). Germline V lookup: CDR1 GTSNPN, CDR2 SVGIG (reference sequence). This CDR3 spans 12 amino acids. V shed 4 bases and J shed 13 bases, with 17 bases lying between them. CDR3 nucleotide sequence: TGTGCCTGGACACCCGGGAGACAGGTGATATATTTT. Translation gives CAWTPGRQVIYF.

The V call is TRBV4-3, the J call TRBJ2-2, with 9 nucleotides matching TRBD2. There are 20 residues in the CDR3. Germline loops: CDR1 LGHNA, CDR2 YSLEER. After removal of 2 bases from V and 1 base from J, the junction contained 14 bases not matched to a gene. The CDR3 reads CASSQPLNSGGYWNTGELFF. The CDR3, as DNA: TGCGCCAGCAGCCAACCGCTTAATAGCGGGGGATACTGGAACACCGGGGAGCTGTTTTTT.

In this sample, this clonotype turned up many times. V is TRBV20-1 and J is TRBJ2-2; 8 bases are shared with TRBD1. This CDR3 region has 12 residues. CDR1 is DFQATT and CDR2 is SNEGSKA in the germline V gene (reference sequence). V dropped 5 bases and J dropped 4; count of bases not matched to a gene: 0. CDR3 amino acids: CSAGQGTGELFF. CDR3 DNA sequence: TGCAGTGCTGGACAGGGCACCGGGGAGCTGTTTTTT.

In its sample, this clonotype was seen many times. V is TRBV20-1 and J is TRBJ1-1; 11 positions match TRBD1. Germline assignment: CDR1 DFQATT and CDR2 SNEGSKA (reference sequence). Trimming removed 6 bases from V and 4 bases from J; junction bases left unmatched: 16. The CDR3 covers 17 residues. The CDR3 DNA is TGCAGTGCCCGCCCACCTGGACAGGGGGCGCGTTTCACTGAAGCTTTCTTT. Translating gives CSARPPGQGARFTEAFF.

V usage is TRBV25-1 and J usage is TRBJ2-5; 14 nucleotides align to TRBD2. This CDR3 contains 17 residues. V gave up 7 bases and J gave up 5 bases; unmatched junction bases: 12. In germline, CDR1 is MGHDK, CDR2 SYGVNS. The CDR3 coding sequence is TGTGCCAGCACCCCGGGACTAGCGGGAGACTTGATTGAGACCCAGTACTTC. This translates into CASTPGLAGDLIETQYF.

This clonotype was recorded at least ten times. The chain recombines TRBV6-2 or TRBV6-3 with TRBJ1-5, with D possibly matching TRBD1 (5 bases). CDR1 is MNHEY and CDR2 is SVGEGT in the germline V gene. The CDR3 runs 16 residues. V dropped 5 bases and J dropped 7 bases, with 21 bases sitting between them. The DNA of the CDR3 is TGTGCCAGCAGTCCTTTTGAGGGGCGCTTCTCCCAGCCCCAGCATTTT. This translates into CASSPFEGRFSQPQHF.

This chain links TRBV19 with TRBJ1-2; tentatively, D is TRBD1 (6 bases). V was clipped by 5 bases and J by 0 bases, with 13 bases between them. Germline V gene data show CDR1 as LNHDA and CDR2 as SQIVND (reference sequence). The CDR3 totals 15 residues. CDR3 residues: CASSASTGSNYGYTF. Written as DNA, the CDR3 is TGTGCCAGTAGTGCTTCGACAGGTTCTAACTATGGCTACACCTTC.

The J gene is TRBJ1-6, the V gene TRBV24-1; the D is unclear. Germline CDR1 is KGHDR and CDR2 is SFDVKD. Trimming pared 9 bases from V and 0 bases from J, leaving 14 bases between. CDR3 length: 16 residues. The CDR3: CATEVHSSSYNSPLHF. The CDR3 region has the DNA TGTGCCACCGAGGTACATTCGAGCTCCTATAATTCACCCCTCCACTTT.